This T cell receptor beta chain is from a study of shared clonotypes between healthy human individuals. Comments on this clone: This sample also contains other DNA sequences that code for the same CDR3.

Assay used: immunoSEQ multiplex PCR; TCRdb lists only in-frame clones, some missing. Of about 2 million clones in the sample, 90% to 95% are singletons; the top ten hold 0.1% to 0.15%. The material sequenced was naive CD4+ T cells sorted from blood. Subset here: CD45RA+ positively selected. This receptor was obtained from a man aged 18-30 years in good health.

CDR3 protein: CASRRQGGNEKLFF. The DNA of the CDR3 is TGTGCCAGCAGGCGACAGGGGGGGAATGAAAAACTGTTTTTT. The rearrangement uses TRBV27 and TRBJ1-4, with 9 positions matching TRBD1. The V gene's germline CDR1 is MNHEY and CDR2 SMNVEV (reference sequence). V was pared by 6 bases and J by 5 bases, with 4 bases of the junction left unmatched. This CDR3 has 14 residues.